This TCR beta chain was captured in a study of cytomegalovirus exposure and HLA in healthy donors (dated by TCRdb to about 2017). At the level of the whole study: An earlier analysis of 550 to 700 of the donors reported about 250 Gb of sequence data and 117 million unique TCR beta sequences from roughly 180 million T cells. About 300 gigabases of sequencing data and tens of millions of unique TCR sequences were included in an early release covering roughly 600 HLA-typed donors. The genetic ancestry cluster associated with self-reported Caucasian donors included 81% of the roughly 360 genotyped donors. The study aimed to test whether signatures of past pathogen exposure could be identified by cataloging public T cell receptors. The study profiled the T cell repertoires of hundreds of subjects by immunosequencing and related them to cytomegalovirus serostatus. In addition to the first cohort of 650 to 800 subjects, a separate validation cohort of approximately 110 different subjects was used. High-throughput TCR immunosequencing, statistical association of individual TCRs with disease status, and machine learning were combined to predict cytomegalovirus infection status. To study patterns of TCR occurrence, a later analysis re-analyzed previously published TCR beta repertoires from several hundred donors and added high-resolution HLA genotyping. Rather than drawing on any new phenotypic data, the later analysis identified candidate immune exposures from TCR beta sequences and the way those sequences occurred across donors. An earlier analysis of fewer than 700 of the donors applied high-throughput TCR beta sequencing to assess whether each TCR beta V gene segment acted as functional or pseudogenic. Alongside the repertoire data, information on donor age, sex, ethnicity and CMV serostatus was compiled. In a later genetic analysis, genome-wide SNP genotypes for about 55% of the roughly 700 donors were used, and that subset was treated as a discovery cohort. Every repertoire in the discovery cohort had been generated on one and the same sequencing platform. HLA typing covered class I and class II loci at four-digit resolution. Typing coverage differed by locus: A, B, C, DRB1 and DQB1 were typed in roughly 620-640 donors, DQA1 in 500 to 550, DPA1 in 600 to 610, and DPB1 in 400 to 480. Five DR-DQ haplotypes were handled as single units for association and clustering, since linkage in the cohort was strong. Among roughly 400 genotyped donors of the cohort, an average of approximately 240,000 unique TCR beta nucleotide sequences was sequenced per donor, of which about 19% were non-productive. Beyond this particular receptor, the publication reports: V-gene and J-gene trimming of TCR beta chains was associated with a missense DCLRE1C variant in a later genetic analysis, and the association was replicated in an independent cohort. A later analysis found that most CMV-associated TCR beta chains appeared HLA-restricted, with HLA associations seemingly driven largely by CMV exposure. A further reported finding was that TCR beta sequences accurately predicted the HLA-A and HLA-B alleles for most subjects in the first cohort. Because some donors lacked HLA typing at each locus, the association tests relied only on the typed subset. In a later analysis, HLA-associated TCR beta chains were found to be more clonally expanded and to have lower generation probabilities than equally common non-associated chains. In a later genetic analysis, fewer N-insertions in productive TCRs were reported among donors in an Asian-associated ancestry cluster than the approximately 710-donor mean. In an earlier analysis of some 640 of the donors, most TCR beta V segments were observed in productive rearrangements about 90% or about 30% of the time, broadly matching IMGT annotations. In both the original and validation cohorts, the classifier was reported to diagnose cytomegalovirus status with high specificity and sensitivity. In vitro tests confirmed that a few of the cytomegalovirus-associated TCR beta chains recognize cytomegalovirus antigens. According to the authors, the approach could potentially be generalized to other disease states and immunological phenotypes. When HLA alleles, especially DR and DQ, strongly co-occurred, TCR associations were difficult to assign to individual alleles. Most TCR sequences were seen in very few donors, while some public TCRs were found in many individuals. A cluster of highly shared sequence variants was judged likely to be a technical artifact of the sequencing pipeline. A later analysis found that TCR association rates varied across HLA loci, with DRB1 alleles showing the most associated TCRs and HLA-C alleles the fewest. The study gave a list of 150 to 200 TCR beta chains associated with cytomegalovirus. Sequencing depth was assumed to be roughly uniform across donors in the presence/absence analyses, though that assumption may not hold. A later analysis associated some 17,000 TCR beta sequences with specific HLA alleles at a false discovery rate of 0.05. Linkage disequilibrium might explain the correlated functional status among segregating V segments, but an unknown experimental factor could not be excluded. According to a later analysis, parvovirus B19, influenza, CMV and Epstein-Barr virus appeared linked to several top co-occurrence clusters. Because the 87-base-pair reads could not distinguish some IMGT-functional V segments, including TRBV6-2 and TRBV6-3, those segments were excluded. The earlier analysis of a few hundred of the donors excluded some 15 rarely observed V segments, including chromosome 9 orphons, because counts were too low. CMV serostatus was the only immune exposure information available for the cohort. This cohort had only TCR beta chains sequenced, and the lack of alpha or paired-chain data limited which features could be detected.

The cohort comprised fewer than 700 healthy bone marrow donors. Cohort members were all nominally healthy when sampled, although unrecorded immune exposures were likely present. The donor tested CMV seronegative, placing the donor among the 350 to 400 seronegative members of the cohort. A peripheral blood sample was collected from each donor, and TCR beta sequencing was performed on peripheral blood mononuclear cells. The Qiagen DNeasy Blood Extraction Kit was used to extract genomic DNA from the blood cell samples. From its cysteine to its phenylalanine, the CDR3 spans 15 amino acids. CDR3 DNA only is kept here, 45 bases in frame from base 1. Trimmed from V: 3 bases; trimmed from J: 5 bases; junction bases lacking a gene match: 9. Reading the germline V gene (reference sequence) gives CDR1 SEHNR and CDR2 FQNEAQ. The count of this clone is one. Its antigen remains undetermined. Base qualities were left out, and no much larger clone turns up one base away.

Receptor libraries were prepared by the immunoSEQ multiplex PCR assay. For the multiplex PCR, a mixture combining 60 forward primers for TCR Vbeta segments and 13 reverse primers for TCR Jbeta segments was used. The CDR3 region of rearranged TCR beta genes was amplified from genomic DNA with a multiplex PCR assay. Amplified TCR beta libraries were sequenced as 87-base-pair reads on the Illumina HiSeq System. The original methods were these. In a later analysis, tens of millions of unique TCR beta chains were counted across the 500 to 700 repertoires, and roughly 11 million of these chains were shared by at least two donors. A nearest-neighbor algorithm error-corrected the raw reads and collapsed the reads into unique sequences, merging closely related sequences to remove PCR and sequencing errors. V, D and J gene segments were assigned by aligning CDR3 sequences to IMGT reference sequences. For a sequence to be retained, at least a six-nucleotide match to both a V gene segment and a J gene segment was required. Rearrangements were called productive when the CDR3 lacked stop codons and stayed in frame with V and J; all others were non-productive. Following IMGT convention, CDR3 was defined as the stretch from the second conserved V-encoded cysteine to the conserved J-encoded phenylalanine. The earlier analysis of around 640 of the donors excluded sequences that lacked an unambiguous match to a single V gene segment. An earlier analysis of 587 of the donors classified V segments as functional when productive rearrangements were above 56.7% and as segregating when the standard deviation between donors was above 5%. To diagnose cytomegalovirus status from the catalog of TCR beta chain sequences, a statistical classification framework was built. In a later analysis, V and J genes were assigned by comparing TCR nucleotide sequences against IMGT/GENE-DB human TR gene sequences. In a later analysis, CDR3 sequences and most-parsimonious VDJ recombination scenarios were assigned using the TCRdist pipeline. In a later analysis, each TCR beta chain was defined by its CDR3 amino acid sequence together with its V-gene family, and reads lacking a unique V-gene family were excluded. In a later analysis, 450 to 600 highly shared, low-generation-probability nucleotide sequences were removed to address suspected cross-contamination and a sequencing artifact. For each public chain, a later analysis derived a clonal expansion index from normalized ranks of inferred template counts within each repertoire. In a later analysis, generation probabilities were computed using a VDJ recombination model fitted to out-of-frame rearrangements, and the results were checked against IGoR. A later analysis scored TCR-TCR, TCR-HLA and TCR-CMV co-occurrence with hypergeometric tests, applying a repertoire-size bias correction to TCR pairs. In a later analysis, false discovery rates were estimated by permuting HLA or CMV assignments 20 times. In a later analysis, co-occurring TCRs were grouped using DBSCAN, and TCRdist sequence similarity was added for clustering within HLA-allele-positive subsets. Repertoires with fewer than 30,000 or more than 120,000 public chains were left out of co-occurrence clustering, as were several repertoires with anomalous nucleotide sharing. TCRdb provides this immuneACCESS table in a form limited to in-frame rearrangements. Some clones are lacking; in checked studies, under half of them reflect an unresolved V gene, and why the rest are absent is not known. The V and J calls and the clone size are those of that table, but D and trimming were determined from the DNA. This sample holds some 150,000 clones; over 60% were observed only once. The ten largest clones take up around 1.5% of the sample.

The receptor was isolated from a female donor in good health and CMV-seronegative. In this chain, TRBV7-9 is recombined with TRBJ2-5; a stretch of 7 junction bases matches TRBD2. Input material: PBMCs. The DNA sequence follows: TGTGCCAGCAGCTTCGTGTCGGGAGGTGGGGAGACCCAGTACTTC. This codes for CASSFVSGGGETQYF.